This T cell receptor (beta chain) was profiled in a study of CD8 T cells in ankylosing spondylitis (dated by TCRdb to about 2017). Regarding the study in general: The study set out to find disease-linked TCR variants by profiling T cell receptor beta repertoires in ankylosing spondylitis patients and healthy donors. Samples of peripheral blood were taken, and for ankylosing spondylitis patients, synovial fluid was collected as well. In total, the full study cohort was made up of roughly 110 healthy donors and roughly 27 ankylosing spondylitis patients. Paper-wide results and their limitations: The disease-linked clones were reported as significantly enriched in matched synovial fluid samples from ankylosing spondylitis patients. A TCR beta motif of about 8 highly homologous amino acid variants appeared characteristic of blood from ankylosing spondylitis patients. Some of the motif variants had been reported before in the synovial fluid and blood of reactive arthritis patients, a finding that suggests common disease-initiation mechanisms. The disease-linked clones showed a CD8+ phenotype and occurred at relatively low frequencies in peripheral blood.

The sample was run on an Illumina HiSeq 2500. TCR beta libraries were prepared by quantitative 5'-RACE with molecular barcodes. The study's own analysis went as follows. A new computational method based on a probabilistic model of VDJ rearrangement was used to identify disease-linked TCR variants. TCRdb cleaned the public reads at Q25 with fastp, built clones with MiXCR and kept in-frame beta chains. Here each entry gathers all rows of one CDR3 protein and keeps the most common genes and DNA. TCRdb assigned the V and J calls; the authors' analysis was not used. The sample has more than 35,000 distinct CDR3 sequences on record, 2.7% of them singletons. The biggest ten clones account for approximately 4.5% of the sample. This clonotype came up many times. Its cognate antigen has yet to be identified. Base qualities are not at hand, and no much larger clone is one base apart. The specimen sequenced was blood, either unsorted or a sorted T cell fraction (not recorded which). The clonotype originates from a male donor with ankylosing spondylitis or in good health (not recorded which).

The DNA is TGTGCCAGCAGCCCCCGTCGGCTAGCGGGAAGGGAGACCCAGTACTTC. This codes for CASSPRRLAGRETQYF. The sequence joins TRBV9 to TRBJ2-5, and 9 junctional nucleotides match TRBD2. Looking up the germline V gene yields CDR1 SGDLS and CDR2 YYNGEE. Reading from cysteine to phenylalanine, the CDR3 counts 16 amino acids. The DNA shown is the 48-base CDR3, in frame from base 1. Relative to germline, V is missing 4 bases and J is missing 5 bases, with 12 bases of the junction outside any gene match.